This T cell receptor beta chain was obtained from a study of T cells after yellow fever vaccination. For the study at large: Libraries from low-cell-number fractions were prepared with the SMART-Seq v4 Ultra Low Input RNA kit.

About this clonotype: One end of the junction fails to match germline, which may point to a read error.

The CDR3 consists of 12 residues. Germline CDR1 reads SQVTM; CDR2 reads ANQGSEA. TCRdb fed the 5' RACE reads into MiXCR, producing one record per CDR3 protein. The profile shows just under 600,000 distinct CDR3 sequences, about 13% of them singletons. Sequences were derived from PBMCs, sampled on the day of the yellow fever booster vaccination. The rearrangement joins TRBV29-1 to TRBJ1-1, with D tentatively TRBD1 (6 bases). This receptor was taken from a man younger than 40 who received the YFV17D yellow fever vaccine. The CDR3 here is CSVEGEGAEAFF. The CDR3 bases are TGCAGCGTCGAAGGTGAGGGGGCTGAAGCTTTCTTT.